What follows are 15 T cell receptor beta chains derived from one specimen sequenced in a study of OX40 agonist ivuxolimab in advanced cancers. Produced via immunoSEQ multiplex PCR; TCRdb's table is partial and in-frame only. This table holds approximately 68,000 clones, about 90% found once. Source: CD4+ or CD8+ T cells sorted from blood, taken in a trial of the OX40 agonist ivuxolimab. These receptors were obtained from an adult with an advanced solid tumor such as melanoma, head and neck, liver or kidney cancer.

The V call is TRBV29-1, the J call TRBJ1-5; TRBD1 matches 7 bases. Germline CDR1 SQVTM, CDR2 ANQGSEA. V shed 6 bases, J shed 4 bases, and the junction held 3 bases outside the gene matches. The CDR3 loop spans 12 amino acids. The CDR3 sequence: CSVGDRNQPQHF. The CDR3 nucleotides are TGCAGCGTCGGGGACAGAAATCAGCCCCAGCATTTT.

The V gene is TRBV7-9, the J gene TRBJ1-2; D is possibly TRBD1 (5 bases). Germline V lookup: CDR1 SEHNR, CDR2 FQNEAQ (reference sequence). The CDR3 is 15 residues long. V lost 5 bases and J lost 8, with 21 bases in between. CDR3 loop: CASSVDSASGRGYTF. The DNA for the CDR3 is TGTGCCAGCAGCGTCGACAGTGCCTCTGGAAGGGGCTACACCTTC.

The J gene is TRBJ1-2, the V gene TRBV5-1, with D unclear. Germline CDR1 and CDR2: SGHRS and YFSETQ. The CDR3 loop spans 14 amino acids. Trimming cost V 0 bases and J 3 bases, with 9 bases left between them. In DNA form, the CDR3 reads TGCGCCAGCAGCTTGGCCGGGTTAGACTATGGCTACACCTTC. It encodes CASSLAGLDYGYTF.

The chain combines TRBV11-2 with TRBJ1-6; a possible D gene is TRBD1 (5 bases). The germline V gene encodes CDR1 SGHAT and CDR2 FQNNGV. This CDR3 comprises 14 residues. V was shortened by 6 bases and J by 7 bases, with 13 bases between the two germline ends. The CDR3: CASSTGVLNSPLHF. For the CDR3, the DNA is TGTGCCAGCAGTACGGGGGTTCTCAATTCACCCCTCCACTTT.

This chain connects TRBV7-5 to TRBJ1-1; the listed D gene, TRBD1, was not tested against the DNA. TRBV7-5 counts as a pseudogene. The CDR3 totals 16 residues. The CDR3 sequence: CARSLAPEDRNTEAFF. The CDR3 region has the DNA TGTGCCAGAAGCTTAGCGCCCGAGGACAGGAACACTGAAGCTTTCTTT.

The V call is TRBV19, the J call TRBJ1-5; 7 nucleotides match TRBD1. With V trimmed by 6 bases and J by 4 bases, 9 bases remained unmatched. The CDR3 sequence is 15 residues long. In germline, CDR1 is LNHDA, CDR2 SQIVND (reference sequence). The CDR3 is CASRLPGQRNQPQHF. CDR3 nucleotide sequence: TGTGCCAGTAGGCTTCCGGGACAGAGAAATCAGCCCCAGCATTTT.

V and J are TRBV13 and TRBJ2-7; 7 nucleotides agree with TRBD1. Germline V gene data show CDR1 as PRHDT and CDR2 as FYEKMQ (reference sequence). The CDR3 totals 16 residues. Trimming at V came to 1 base and at J to 2 bases, leaving 8 bases not matched to a gene. The CDR3 DNA reads as TGTGCCAGCAGCTTAGTATCACGGGACAGCACCTACGAGCAGTACTTC. Amino acids: CASSLVSRDSTYEQYF.

V is TRBV5-1 and J is TRBJ2-7; no reliable D call. The V and J ends lost 6 bases and 0 bases respectively, with 4 bases between them. The CDR3 has 11 residues. CDR1 SGHRS and CDR2 YFSETQ come from the germline V gene. CDR3 nucleotide sequence: TGCGCCAGCACCCTCTCCTACGAGCAGTACTTC. Amino acid sequence: CASTLSYEQYF.

V gene TRBV20-1 combines with J gene TRBJ2-5; 7 bases match TRBD1. The CDR3 sequence is 11 residues long. J lost 4 bases, V lost 6 bases, and 2 bases had no gene match. The germline V gene encodes CDR1 DFQATT and CDR2 SNEGSKA (reference sequence). The CDR3 region is CSANRGETQYF. As DNA, the CDR3 is TGCAGTGCGAACAGGGGAGAGACCCAGTACTTC.

The chain is built from TRBV19 and TRBJ2-1; 12 bases fit TRBD2. The CDR3 is 14 amino acids. The V gene end was trimmed by 8 bases and the J gene end by 5 bases; junction bases not matched to a gene: 4. The V gene's germline CDR1 is LNHDA and CDR2 SQIVND (reference sequence). CDR3 DNA sequence: TGTGCCAGTGGACTAGCGGGAATCGACAATGAGCAGTTCTTC. Translation gives CASGLAGIDNEQFF.

The gene calls are TRBV11-2 and TRBJ1-3, with D perhaps matching TRBD1 (6 bases). This CDR3 is built from 16 residues. The V and J ends lost 0 bases and 2 bases respectively, with 11 bases between them. Germline values: CDR1 SGHAT, CDR2 FQNNGV. CDR3: CASSLDLGGTGNTIYF. The DNA for the CDR3 is TGTGCCAGCAGCTTAGATCTGGGGGGCACTGGAAACACCATATATTTT.

This rearrangement joins TRBV11-3 to TRBJ2-2, with D maybe TRBD1 (5 bases). This CDR3 spans 15 amino acids. With 5 bases removed from V and 5 bases from J, the gap between germline ends came to 15 bases. Looked up from germline, CDR1 is SGHNT and CDR2 is YENEEA. The CDR3 DNA reads as TGTGCCAGCAGCCCCGTGCAGGGCGATACCGGGGAGCTGTTTTTT. It translates to CASSPVQGDTGELFF.

The chain recombines TRBV6-1 with TRBJ2-2; the D gene is possibly TRBD1 (5 bases). The germline V and J ends were trimmed by 11 bases and 0 bases, with 13 bases remaining between them. Germline-derived CDR1 and CDR2 are MNHNS and SASEGT. The CDR3 sequence is 14 residues long. CDR3 loop: CASKQGPNTGELFF. CDR3 nucleotides: TGTGCCTCTAAGCAGGGCCCGAACACCGGGGAGCTGTTTTTT.

CDR3: CASSSSLVGMNTEAFF. The DNA for the CDR3 is TGTGCCAGCAGCTCCTCCCTGGTGGGCATGAACACTGAAGCTTTCTTT. The chain carries TRBV11-2 and TRBJ1-1; no clear D. From germline, CDR1 is SGHAT and CDR2 FQNNGV. CDR3 length: 16 residues. Deletions cut 4 bases from V and 0 bases from J, with 15 bases between.

The chain recombines TRBV7-8 with TRBJ2-3; D is uncertain. The CDR3 sequence is 13 residues long. V was pared by 0 bases and J by 6 bases, with 7 bases between. Germline lookup yields CDR1 SGHVS and CDR2 FQNEAQ. CDR3: CASSLATLDTQYF. In DNA form, the CDR3 reads TGTGCCAGCAGCTTAGCGACGTTGGATACGCAGTATTTT.